Below are 28 T cell receptor beta chains sequenced from a single sample in a study of blood T cell repertoires in COVID-19 (dated by TCRdb to 2020 to 2022). Libraries were constructed by the immunoSEQ multiplex PCR assay. Held by TCRdb, this immuneACCESS table contains in-frame sequences only and omits some clones. Under half of the omission traces to an unresolved V gene where checked; the cause of the rest is unknown. The sample data list some 48,000 clones, and approximately 82% of these were observed just once. The ten largest clones represent roughly 6.1% of the sample. The sequencing sample was made of PBMCs or T cells enriched from blood (not recorded which). The receptors originated from a woman aged 45-65 years with acute COVID-19.

This clone was detected only a few times. This chain uses TRBV19 with TRBJ2-6, with D possibly being TRBD2 (6 bases). The CDR3 extends over 17 amino acids. The V gene's germline CDR1 is LNHDA and CDR2 SQIVND (reference sequence). V lost 0 bases and J lost 5, with 14 bases in between. The CDR3 DNA reads TGTGCCAGTAGTATAGAAACTAGCCAGGTCTGGGCCAACGTCCTGACTTTC. Translation gives CASSIETSQVWANVLTF.

This sequence joins TRBV7-9 and TRBJ2-3, with 8 bases that match TRBD2. The CDR3 totals 16 residues. Trimming took 4 bases from V and 2 from J; bases not matched to a gene: 8. Germline-derived CDR1 and CDR2 are SEHNR and FQNEAQ (reference sequence). Written as DNA, the CDR3 is TGTGCCAGCAGCTCAAGCACTAGCGGAAACACAGATACGCAGTATTTT. The encoded protein is CASSSSTSGNTDTQYF. Based on the CDR3 plus reference TRBV7-9 and TRBJ2-3, the full variable domain is DTGVSQNPRHKITKRGQNVTFRCDPISEHNRLYWYRQTLGQGPEFLTYFQNEAQLEKSRLLSDRFSAERPKGSFSTLEIQRTEQGDSAMYLCASSSSTSGNTDTQYFGPGTRLTVL.

This chain uses TRBV15 with TRBJ1-2, with D perhaps TRBD1 (6 bases). V was cut by 1 base and J by 7 bases, with 19 bases left in between. CDR1 is LNHNV and CDR2 is YYDKDF in the germline V gene (reference sequence). The CDR3 consists of 16 residues. CDR3 sequence reads: CATSRVPLGGASGYTF. CDR3 nucleotide sequence: TGTGCCACCAGCAGAGTGCCCCTGGGGGGGGCGTCTGGCTACACCTTC.

The chain couples TRBV29-1 to TRBJ1-2, with D maybe TRBD1 (5 bases). There are 14 residues in the CDR3. Germline lookup yields CDR1 SQVTM and CDR2 ANQGSEA. V was pared by 2 bases and J by 8 bases, with 18 bases between. The CDR3 loop reads CSVESWQEGLGYTF. The CDR3 DNA reads as TGCAGCGTTGAATCTTGGCAGGAGGGGTTAGGCTACACCTTC.

The V call is TRBV5-1, the J call TRBJ1-3, with D uncertain. Germline lookup yields CDR1 SGHRS and CDR2 YFSETQ. This CDR3 comprises 18 residues. The V end lost 4 bases, the J end lost 0 bases, and 20 bases lay between the germline ends. CDR3 in DNA: TGCGCCAGCAGCGAAGTCGGCGGATCCACTCTCTCTGGAAACACCATATATTTT. Encoded protein: CASSEVGGSTLSGNTIYF.

There are a few counts of this clone. The chain joins TRBV11-2 to TRBJ2-1, with 7 positions matching TRBD1. The germline gives CDR1 SGHAT, CDR2 FQNNGV. After removal of 3 bases from V and 6 bases from J, the junction contained 8 bases not matched to a gene. This CDR3 is 15 amino acids long. The CDR3 bases are TGTGCCAGCAGCTTGGGACAGTCCGGGGCCAATGAGCAGTTCTTC. Its translation is CASSLGQSGANEQFF. Supplemented by reference TRBV11-2 and TRBJ2-1, the full variable domain reads EAGVAQSPRYKIIEKRQSVAFWCNPISGHATLYWYQQILGQGPKLLIQFQNNGVVDDSQLPKDRFSAERLKGVDSTLKIQPAKLEDSAVYLCASSLGQSGANEQFFGPGTRLTVL.

This rearrangement joins TRBV12-5 to TRBJ2-1; 9 bases line up with TRBD2. The V segment lost 5 bases and the J segment 1 base; nucleotides outside the gene matches: 3. Germline lookup yields CDR1 LGHNT and CDR2 FRNRAP. The CDR3 sequence is 15 residues long. In DNA form, the CDR3 reads TGTGCTAGTGGTCAAACTAGCGGGTCCTACAATGAGCAGTTCTTC. This encodes CASGQTSGSYNEQFF.

CDR3 in DNA: TGCAGTGCTGGACAGGGGTATGGCTACACCTTC. This codes for CSAGQGYGYTF. This rearrangement joins TRBV20-1 to TRBJ1-2, with 9 bases matching TRBD1. Germline V CDR1 and CDR2: DFQATT, SNEGSKA (reference sequence). Trimming removed 5 bases from V and 5 bases from J; junction bases left unmatched: 0. The CDR3 is 11 residues long.

The gene calls are TRBV27 and TRBJ1-1; tentative D call: TRBD1 (5 bases). The CDR3 runs to 17 residues. The V end was cut by 2 bases, the J end by 1 base, with 17 bases between. Per germline, CDR1 MNHEY and CDR2 SMNVEV (reference sequence). The CDR3 DNA reads as TGTGCCAGCAGTTTAAGGGGTACAGGCACTCGGAACACTGAAGCTTTCTTT. It yields the protein CASSLRGTGTRNTEAFF.

This clone was seen only a few times. The chain links TRBV3-1 (or the pseudogene TRBV3-2) to TRBJ1-2, with D uncertain. This CDR3 spans 12 amino acids. Trimming pared 1 base from V and 11 bases from J, leaving 11 bases between. Germline CDR1 reads LGHDT; CDR2 reads YNNKEL (reference sequence). The DNA of the CDR3 is TGTGCCAGCAGCCAAGGTCGGGTTTTATACACCTTC. As protein: CASSQGRVLYTF.

This rearrangement joins TRBV30 to TRBJ2-3; D is perhaps TRBD1 (6 bases). CDR1 is GTSNPN and CDR2 is SVGIG in the germline V gene (reference sequence). The CDR3 is 14 residues long. Trimming stripped 4 bases from V and 1 base from J, with 12 bases between. CDR3 protein: CAWMQGPRTDTQYF. The CDR3 nucleotides are TGTGCCTGGATGCAGGGGCCCCGCACAGATACGCAGTATTTT.

The chain combines TRBV7-8 with TRBJ2-7, with a possible D match to TRBD1 (5 bases). This CDR3 has 13 amino acids. With 5 bases removed from V and 5 bases from J, the gap between germline ends came to 13 bases. Looked up from germline, CDR1 is SGHVS and CDR2 is FQNEAQ. CDR3 sequence: CASSPRVRHEQYF. CDR3 DNA: TGTGCCAGCAGCCCCAGGGTAAGGCACGAGCAGTACTTC. Using reference TRBV7-8 and TRBJ2-7 for the parts outside the CDR3, the full variable domain is GAGVSQSPRYKVAKRGQDVALRCDPISGHVSLFWYQQALGQGPEFLTYFQNEAQLDKSGLPSDRFFAERPEGSVSTLKIQRTQQEDSAVYLCASSPRVRHEQYFGPGTRLTVT.

The J gene is TRBJ1-2, the V gene TRBV5-6, with TRBD1 matching 12 bases. The ends lost 4 bases at V and 5 bases at J; junction bases unmatched: 12. This CDR3 is 17 amino acids long. The germline gives CDR1 SGHDT, CDR2 YYEEEE. In DNA, the CDR3 is TGTGCCAGCAGCCCCGGGACAGGGGGCGATTGTAAATATGGCTACACCTTC. This translates into CASSPGTGGDCKYGYTF.

The genes are TRBV27 and TRBJ1-2, with a possible D match to TRBD1 (6 bases). This CDR3 comprises 13 residues. Germline V CDR1 and CDR2: MNHEY, SMNVEV (reference sequence). Trimming pared 6 bases from V and 10 bases from J, leaving 18 bases between. CDR3 sequence: CASSDLDRRSYTF. The CDR3 DNA sequence: TGTGCCAGCAGCGACCTTGACAGGCGGTCCTACACCTTC.

The chain links TRBV6-2 or TRBV6-3 to TRBJ1-3; D gene ambiguous. The V gene's germline CDR1 is MNHEY and CDR2 SVGEGT. Trimming took off 4 bases at V and 0 bases at J, with 19 bases between the two ends. The CDR3 covers 18 residues. The DNA for the CDR3 is TGTGCCAGCAGTTTGGTCGAGGTCCCGACGAGCTCTGGAAACACCATATATTTT. This encodes CASSLVEVPTSSGNTIYF.

The chain joins TRBV7-3 to TRBJ2-1; no clear D gene. The CDR3 consists of 15 residues. Germline V gene data show CDR1 as SGHTA and CDR2 as FQGTGA. V gave up 2 bases and J gave up 0 bases, with 8 bases separating them. The DNA for the CDR3 is TGTGCCAGCAGCTTACGAGGAAACTCCTACAATGAGCAGTTCTTC. This sequence encodes CASSLRGNSYNEQFF.

The rearrangement uses TRBV3-1 (or the pseudogene TRBV3-2) and TRBJ1-1; a possible D gene is TRBD1 (5 bases). CDR3 length: 14 residues. Germline V gene sequence: CDR1 LGHDT, CDR2 YNNKEL (reference sequence). The V end lost 6 bases, the J end lost 2 bases, and 13 bases lay between the germline ends. The CDR3 loop reads CASRAGEGNTEAFF. The CDR3 coding sequence is TGTGCCAGCAGGGCGGGGGAAGGAAACACTGAAGCTTTCTTT.

The rearrangement joins TRBV29-1 to TRBJ1-2, with 7 bases fitting TRBD1. This CDR3 spans 13 amino acids. V lost 4 bases to trimming and J lost 0 bases; unmatched junction nucleotides: 2. Germline CDR1 SQVTM, CDR2 ANQGSEA. CDR3: CSVGDSPNYGYTF. The CDR3 DNA follows: TGCAGCGTTGGGGACAGCCCTAACTATGGCTACACCTTC. The entire variable domain, with the rest obtained from reference TRBV29-1 and TRBJ1-2, is as follows: SAVISQKPSRDICQRGTSLTIQCQVDSQVTMMFWYRQQPGQSLTLIATANQGSEATYESGFVIDKFPISRPNLTFSTLTVSNMSPEDSSIYLCSVGDSPNYGYTFGSGTRLTVV.

The V gene is TRBV10-2, the J gene TRBJ1-1; possibly TRBD1 for D (5 bases). Trimming left V 6 bases short and J 7 bases short, with 15 bases between. Germline CDR1 WSHSY, CDR2 SAAADI. This CDR3 region has 13 residues. CDR3 sequence reads: CASREQVLVEAFF. CDR3 bases: TGCGCCAGCAGGGAACAGGTTCTGGTTGAAGCTTTCTTT.

V usage is TRBV11-3 and J usage is TRBJ1-4, with D tentatively TRBD1 (6 bases). V dropped 4 bases and J dropped 2 bases, with 14 bases sitting between them. Germline V CDR1 and CDR2: SGHNT, YENEEA. This CDR3 has 16 residues. The CDR3 nucleotides are TGTGCCAGCAGCTCTAGAGGGGGTTGGACTAATGAAAAACTGTTTTTT. This sequence encodes CASSSRGGWTNEKLFF.

There are a few counts of this clone. The genes are TRBV3-1 (or the pseudogene TRBV3-2) and TRBJ2-1; no firm D call. V lost 1 base to trimming and J lost 0 bases, with 7 bases between them. Germline values: CDR1 LGHDT, CDR2 YNNKEL (reference sequence). The CDR3 runs to 15 residues. The chain's CDR3 is CASSQGVTSYNEQFF. The CDR3 DNA is TGTGCCAGCAGCCAAGGAGTTACCTCCTACAATGAGCAGTTCTTC.

This clone was seen more than once but under ten times. This sample also contains other DNA sequences that code for the same CDR3. The chain joins TRBV11-3 to TRBJ1-5; 7 positions agree with TRBD1. The CDR3 has 18 amino acids. Germline V lookup: CDR1 SGHNT, CDR2 YENEEA. V was pared by 6 bases and J by 3 bases, with 17 bases of the junction left unmatched. The DNA of the CDR3 is TGTGCCAGCAGATATTTAAAGGGGGGACAGTGGGACAATCAGCCCCAGCATTTT. Protein product: CASRYLKGGQWDNQPQHF.

The V gene is TRBV29-1, the J gene TRBJ1-2; D is perhaps TRBD1 (5 bases). Trimming stripped 7 bases from V and 3 bases from J, with 12 bases between. The V gene's germline CDR1 is SQVTM and CDR2 ANQGSEA. This CDR3 region has 12 residues. The CDR3 nucleotides are TGCAGCGCTGGACACTCTGACTATGGCTACACCTTC. It codes for CSAGHSDYGYTF.

V is TRBV7-3 and J is TRBJ2-4; 10 nucleotides match TRBD2. The CDR3 has 16 residues. Germline loops: CDR1 SGHTA, CDR2 FQGTGA. The trim removed 2 bases at V and 8 bases at J, leaving 9 bases unmatched. CDR3 coding DNA: TGTGCCAGCAGCTTAGGGCCAGCGGGGGGGCCGGACATTCAGTACTTC. Its translation: CASSLGPAGGPDIQYF.

The chain carries TRBV6-6 and TRBJ2-1; 7 bases are a match to TRBD1. Losses at the gene ends were 1 base for V and 4 bases for J; bases not matched to a gene: 7. The CDR3 extends over 16 amino acids. The germline gives CDR1 MNHNY, CDR2 SVGAGI (reference sequence). The CDR3: CASSYFGTEAYNEQFF. In DNA form, the CDR3 reads TGTGCCAGCAGTTACTTTGGGACAGAGGCTTACAATGAGCAGTTCTTC.

The genes are TRBV10-1 and TRBJ2-5; TRBD1 matches 8 bases. J lost 4 bases, V lost 5 bases, and 3 bases had no gene match. Germline CDR1 is WNHNN and CDR2 is SYGVQD (reference sequence). The CDR3 consists of 13 residues. The CDR3 DNA follows: TGCGCCAGCAGTCCAGGGGGCTTAGAGACCCAGTACTTC. As protein: CASSPGGLETQYF.

This chain connects TRBV30 to TRBJ1-2; 8 nucleotides agree with TRBD1. The CDR3 spans 14 residues. Trimming at V came to 4 bases and at J to 3 bases, leaving 7 bases not matched to a gene. Germline assignment: CDR1 GTSNPN and CDR2 SVGIG (reference sequence). The CDR3 sequence: CAWTGTGEYYGYTF. CDR3 DNA sequence: TGTGCCTGGACCGGGACAGGTGAATACTATGGCTACACCTTC. The full variable domain, with the rest looked up from reference TRBV30 and TRBJ1-2, is SQTIHQWPATLVQPVGSPLSLECTVEGTSNPNLYWYRQAAGRGLQLLFYSVGIGQISSEVPQNLSASRPQDRQFILSSKKLLLSDSGFYLCAWTGTGEYYGYTFGSGTRLTVV.

The J gene is TRBJ1-6, the V gene TRBV28; D might be TRBD1 (6 bases). This CDR3 is built from 16 residues. Trimming shortened V by 5 bases and J by 3 bases, and 14 bases separated the two germline ends. CDR1 is MDHEN and CDR2 is SYDVKM in the germline V gene. CDR3 loop: CASSAPGHVYNSPLHF. The CDR3 nucleotides are TGTGCCAGCAGTGCCCCGGGACATGTCTATAATTCACCCCTCCACTTT.